Presented here are 24 T cell receptor beta chains from one specimen sequenced in a study of blood T cell repertoires in COVID-19. Assay used: immunoSEQ multiplex PCR; TCRdb lists only in-frame clones, some missing. The table records 200,000 to 250,000 clones, around 87% of them present only once. The material sequenced was peripheral blood. The receptor set was obtained from a woman between 45 and 65 years old with COVID-19, enrolled during active disease.

The chain employs TRBV19 and TRBJ2-1; D is possibly TRBD2 (5 bases). This CDR3 region has 12 residues. Germline V gene sequence: CDR1 LNHDA, CDR2 SQIVND (reference sequence). V lost 9 bases, J lost 6 bases, and 12 bases lay in between. The CDR3 bases are TGTGCCAGCTCCCAGGCGGGCAATGAGCAGTTCTTC. Translated, it gives CASSQAGNEQFF.

At least ten counts were recorded for this clone. The V and J genes are TRBV30 and TRBJ1-6; no firm D call. V was trimmed by 3 bases and J by 13 bases, leaving 19 bases between them. The CDR3 is made up of 14 amino acids. Per germline, CDR1 GTSNPN and CDR2 SVGIG (reference sequence). CDR3 nucleotides: TGTGCCTGGAGCCCGGGCGGGTCGAACAAGCCCCTCCACTTT. The encoded protein is CAWSPGGSNKPLHF.

The rearrangement joins TRBV11-3 to TRBJ2-7, with 9 nucleotides matching TRBD2. CDR3 length: 14 residues. The V and J ends lost 5 bases and 1 base, in that order; junction bases with no gene match: 3. The germline gives CDR1 SGHNT, CDR2 YENEEA. CDR3 in amino acids: CASSHLAGSYEQYF. The CDR3 DNA sequence: TGTGCCAGCAGCCATCTAGCGGGGTCCTACGAGCAGTACTTC.

The chain recombines TRBV29-1 with TRBJ2-3; D unresolved. The CDR3 has 13 residues. V shed 6 bases and J shed 4 bases, with 14 bases lying between them. Germline CDR1 SQVTM, CDR2 ANQGSEA. CDR3 loop: CSVTPSSADTQYF. In DNA, the CDR3 is TGCAGCGTGACCCCCTCCAGCGCAGATACGCAGTATTTT.

V usage is TRBV5-5 and J usage is TRBJ1-1; D perhaps matches TRBD1 (6 bases). CDR1 is SGHKS and CDR2 is YYEKEE in the germline V gene (reference sequence). The germline V and J ends were trimmed by 0 bases and 4 bases, with 10 bases remaining between them. The CDR3 is 14 amino acids. The CDR3 sequence: CASSLGQGPTEAFF. Written as DNA, the CDR3 is TGTGCCAGCAGCTTGGGGCAGGGGCCCACTGAAGCTTTCTTT.

The J gene is TRBJ1-2, the V gene TRBV28, with 8 bases aligning to TRBD1. CDR3 length equals 14 residues. V dropped 6 bases and J dropped 8; count of bases not matched to a gene: 11. Per the germline V gene, CDR1 is MDHEN and CDR2 is SYDVKM. CDR3 residues: CASSVGQGLGGYTF. DNA of the CDR3: TGTGCCAGCAGCGTCGGACAGGGCCTAGGCGGCTACACCTTC.

This sequence joins TRBV28 and TRBJ1-2; D call uncertain. V lost 1 base and J lost 0, with 3 bases in between. The CDR3 consists of 13 residues. CDR1 and CDR2 from the germline V gene are MDHEN and SYDVKM. The CDR3 bases are TGTGCCAGCAGTTTATCAACTAACTATGGCTACACCTTC. It encodes CASSLSTNYGYTF.

This chain connects TRBV7-2 to TRBJ2-3, with 9 bases identical to TRBD2. The trim removed 3 bases at V and 5 bases at J, leaving 9 bases unmatched. CDR1 and CDR2 from the germline V gene are SGHTA and FQGNSA. This CDR3 is built from 16 residues. CDR3 loop: CASSFSGGGAGDTQYF. CDR3 coding DNA: TGTGCCAGCAGCTTTTCTGGCGGGGGGGCCGGAGATACGCAGTATTTT.

DNA of the CDR3: TGTGCCAGCAGCTCCACAGGGCCCGGGGCCAACGTCCTGACTTTC. Its translation is CASSSTGPGANVLTF. The V gene is TRBV11-3, the J gene TRBJ2-6; possibly TRBD1 for D (6 bases). Trimming removed 4 bases from V and 4 bases from J, with 11 bases in between. Germline CDR1 SGHNT, CDR2 YENEEA. CDR3 length: 15 amino acids.

Regarding this clone: Other DNA sequences in this sample translate to the same CDR3. The chain has TRBV18 and TRBJ1-2; D may be TRBD1 (6 bases). This CDR3 comprises 13 residues. The V end lost 3 bases, the J end lost 2 bases, and 7 bases lay between the germline ends. In germline, CDR1 is KGHSH, CDR2 LQKENI. The CDR3 here is CASSPQGNYGYTF. The CDR3 nucleotides are TGTGCCAGCTCACCTCAGGGGAACTATGGCTACACCTTC.

The chain links TRBV5-4 to TRBJ2-1; TRBD1 aligns across 7 bases. The J segment lost 3 bases and the V segment lost 0 bases, leaving 6 bases of the junction unmatched. CDR1 SGHNT and CDR2 YYREEE come from the germline V gene (reference sequence). The CDR3 has 16 amino acids. Here the CDR3 reads CASSLALGQNYNEQFF. CDR3 in DNA: TGTGCCAGCAGCTTGGCGTTGGGACAGAACTACAATGAGCAGTTCTTC.

The V and J genes are TRBV5-1 and TRBJ2-3; the match to TRBD2 covers 9 bases. The CDR3 spans 17 residues. Germline V gene sequence: CDR1 SGHRS, CDR2 YFSETQ. After removal of 4 bases from V and 2 bases from J, the junction contained 11 bases not matched to a gene. CDR3 nucleotides: TGCGCCAGCAGCATAGAGAGAGCGGGGGGTACCACAGATACGCAGTATTTT. Its protein is CASSIERAGGTTDTQYF. The full variable domain, its missing parts supplied by reference TRBV5-1 and TRBJ2-3, is KAGVTQTPRYLIKTRGQQVTLSCSPISGHRSVSWYQQTPGQGLQFLFEYFSETQRNKGNFPGRFSGRQFSNSRSEMNVSTLELGDSALYLCASSIERAGGTTDTQYFGPGTRLTVL.

The V and J genes are TRBV13 and TRBJ2-6; the D gene is possibly TRBD1 (5 bases). The CDR3 covers 19 residues. Germline loops: CDR1 PRHDT, CDR2 FYEKMQ (reference sequence). V lost 4 bases and J lost 0, with 19 bases in between. DNA for the CDR3: TGTGCCAGCAGCTCAAACCGCCGGGCAGGGTTCTCTGGGGCCAACGTCCTGACTTTC. It is translated as CASSSNRRAGFSGANVLTF.

This clone was seen only a few times. The gene calls are TRBV28 and TRBJ2-7; 8 bases align to TRBD1. Germline lookup yields CDR1 MDHEN and CDR2 SYDVKM. The CDR3 is 12 residues long. V trimming: 10 bases; J trimming: 3 bases; junction bases outside the gene matches: 5. This CDR3 is CATQTGDYEQYF. The CDR3 region has the DNA TGTGCCACCCAGACAGGGGACTACGAGCAGTACTTC.

The CDR3 nucleotides read TGTGCCAGCAGTTTGGGGTTTTTGGTGGGACAGGGGAACACCGGGGAGCTGTTTTTT. Translated, it gives CASSLGFLVGQGNTGELFF. This chain links TRBV28 with TRBJ2-2; 9 nucleotides align to TRBD1. Germline lookup yields CDR1 MDHEN and CDR2 SYDVKM. Germline trimming cut 3 bases from V and 1 base from J; bases unmatched to any gene: 12. CDR3 length equals 19 residues. Full variable domain (remainder filled in from reference TRBV28 and TRBJ2-2): DVKVTQSSRYLVKRTGEKVFLECVQDMDHENMFWYRQDPGLGLRLIYFSYDVKMKEKGDIPEGYSVSREKKERFSLILESASTNQTSMYLCASSLGFLVGQGNTGELFFGEGSRLTVL.

In regard to this clone: This sample also contains other DNA sequences that code for the same CDR3. Here the CDR3 reads CASSLRQTPNYGYTF. CDR3 DNA: TGTGCCAGCTCACTGAGACAGACTCCTAACTATGGCTACACCTTC. This rearrangement joins TRBV18 to TRBJ1-2, with D maybe TRBD1 (5 bases). Germline V gene sequence: CDR1 KGHSH, CDR2 LQKENI. The germline V and J ends were trimmed by 4 bases and 0 bases, with 12 bases remaining between them. This CDR3 has 15 amino acids.

V is TRBV7-6 and J is TRBJ2-3, with TRBD2 identical over 11 bases. The CDR3 runs 16 residues. The germline V gene encodes CDR1 SGHVS and CDR2 FNYEAQ. With V trimmed by 6 bases and J by 3 bases, 8 bases remained unmatched. The CDR3 protein is CASSLISGGETDTQYF. The CDR3 DNA sequence: TGTGCCAGCAGTTTAATTAGCGGGGGGGAAACAGATACGCAGTATTTT.

The chain is built from TRBV27 and TRBJ2-1, with D possibly being TRBD2 (6 bases). V lost 10 bases and J 9 bases, leaving 10 bases between the germline ends. CDR3 size: 10 residues. CDR1 MNHEY and CDR2 SMNVEV come from the germline V gene (reference sequence). The CDR3 bases are TGTGCCACGGGGGTGCGTGAGCAGTTCTTC. Translating gives CATGVREQFF.

Concerning this clone: Other DNA sequences in the same sample also yield this CDR3. This chain uses TRBV5-1 with TRBJ1-1; TRBD1 is a possible D gene (5 bases). CDR1 is SGHRS and CDR2 is YFSETQ in the germline V gene. The CDR3 runs to 14 residues. Trimming took 4 bases from V and 1 from J, leaving 11 bases between them. The CDR3 region is CASSLGGGNTEAFF. The CDR3 DNA sequence: TGCGCCAGCAGCCTCGGGGGAGGGAACACTGAAGCTTTCTTT.

This chain connects TRBV5-8 to TRBJ1-2; 8 bases map to TRBD1. The CDR3 totals 15 residues. Trimming at V came to 3 bases and at J to 4 bases, leaving 8 bases not matched to a gene. Looked up from germline, CDR1 is SGHTS and CDR2 is YDEGEE. CDR3 in amino acids: CASSSRGQGVYGYTF. The CDR3, as DNA: TGTGCCAGCAGCTCTCGAGGACAGGGAGTCTATGGCTACACCTTC. The whole variable domain, remainder taken from reference TRBV5-8 and TRBJ1-2, is EAGVTQSPTHLIKTRGQQATLRCSPISGHTSVYWYQQALGLGLQFLLWYDEGEERNRGNFPPRFSGRQFPNYSSELNVNALELEDSALYLCASSSRGQGVYGYTFGSGTRLTVV.

This sequence joins TRBV19 and TRBJ1-2; no clear D. Germline assignment: CDR1 LNHDA and CDR2 SQIVND (reference sequence). The CDR3 sequence is 16 residues long. V was shortened by 3 bases and J by 8 bases, with 22 bases between the two germline ends. Here the CDR3 DNA reads TGTGCCAGTAGTATGGTGACCCTGAGATCGGGAAGGGGCTACACCTTC. Translated, it gives CASSMVTLRSGRGYTF.

The rearrangement links TRBV27 to TRBJ2-7; the D gene is possibly TRBD2 (6 bases). The CDR3 extends over 15 amino acids. Germline V gives CDR1 MNHEY, CDR2 SMNVEV (reference sequence). V gave up 0 bases and J gave up 0 bases, with 9 bases separating them. CDR3 in amino acids: CASSLSREASYEQYF. As DNA, the CDR3 is TGTGCCAGCAGTTTATCCAGGGAGGCCTCCTACGAGCAGTACTTC.

This clone was seen only a few times. This chain uses TRBV7-9 with TRBJ1-6; no clear D. The CDR3 is made up of 14 amino acids. In germline, CDR1 is SEHNR, CDR2 FQNEAQ (reference sequence). The germline V and J ends were trimmed by 1 base and 11 bases, with 12 bases remaining between them. In DNA, the CDR3 is TGTGCCAGCAGCTTAGGACGGGGTAGGGCACCCCTCCACTTT. Residues: CASSLGRGRAPLHF.

V and J are TRBV27 and TRBJ1-6, with D unclear. The V gene lost 2 bases and the J gene lost 3 bases, with 8 bases spanning the gap. The CDR3 covers 15 residues. Looked up from germline, CDR1 is MNHEY and CDR2 is SMNVEV (reference sequence). The CDR3 region has the DNA TGTGCCAGCAGTTTACGTCCTAACTATAATTCACCCCTCCACTTT. Amino acids: CASSLRPNYNSPLHF.